This T cell receptor (beta chain) originates from a study of T cells expressing NK-cell markers. At the level of the study: Repertoire data for TCR beta were derived from sorted T cells (CD3+CD56+NKG2C+, CD3+CD56+NKG2C- and CD3+CD56-NKG2C+). Among the eight sequenced donors, seven tested HCMV-seropositive and one tested seronegative.

About this clonotype itself: Its antigen is not known.

5'RACE template switching with UMIs generated TCR beta cDNA. TCRdb re-called the 5' RACE reads; every CDR3 protein appears as one record, without DNA. The sample includes approximately 440,000 distinct CDR3 sequences. Germline-derived CDR1 and CDR2 are SQVTM and ANQGSEA. The CDR3 is 12 amino acids. Study observations and caveats: Similarly, these clonotypes led the CD3+CD56-NKG2C+ fraction as well in a few donors.

Sample: blood T cells: a sorted CD56 or NKG2C T cell subset, CD4+ or CD8+ T cells, or bulk PBMC T cells (not recorded which). The chain is built from TRBV29-1 and TRBJ2-2. The clonotype originates from a woman between 45 and 65 years old in good health. The CDR3 loop reads CSGQENTGELFF.